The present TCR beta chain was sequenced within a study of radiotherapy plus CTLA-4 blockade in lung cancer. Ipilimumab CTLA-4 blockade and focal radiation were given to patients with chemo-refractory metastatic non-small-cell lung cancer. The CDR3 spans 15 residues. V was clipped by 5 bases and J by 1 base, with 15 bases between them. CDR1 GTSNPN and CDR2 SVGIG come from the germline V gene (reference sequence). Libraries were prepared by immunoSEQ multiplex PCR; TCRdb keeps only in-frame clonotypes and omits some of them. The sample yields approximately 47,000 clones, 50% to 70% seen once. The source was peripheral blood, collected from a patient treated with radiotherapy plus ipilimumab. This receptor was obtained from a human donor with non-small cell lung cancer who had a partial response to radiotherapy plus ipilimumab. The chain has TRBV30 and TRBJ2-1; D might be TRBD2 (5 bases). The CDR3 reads CAWGGGPVSYNEQFF. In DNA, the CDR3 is TGTGCCTGGGGAGGCGGCCCGGTATCCTACAATGAGCAGTTCTTC.